Following are 16 T cell receptor beta chains from one sample sequenced in a study of low-dose radiotherapy and immunotherapy resistance in tumors. First-strand cDNA used TRAV- and TRBV-specific primers, covering alpha and beta chains. TCRs were put through roughly 20 PCR cycles of amplification with Phusion. A constant-region primer and the V-primer adapter served as the primer pair. TCRdb independently ran MiXCR on the reads; one entry per CDR3 protein. The table lists 10,000 to 15,000 distinct CDR3 sequences, roughly four fifths of them singletons. These receptors were collected from a human donor with advanced metastatic prostate, ovarian, gallbladder or colorectal cancer (not recorded which). This table probably holds off-target reads from a library built for another chain.

V gene TRBV28 combines with J gene TRBJ2-1, with D tentatively TRBD2 (5 bases). From germline, CDR1 is MDHEN and CDR2 SYDVKM. The CDR3 length is 15 residues. The ends were cut back, 3 bases at V and 7 bases at J, with 16 bases in the middle. CDR3 sequence: CASSFVGAPRNEQFF. The CDR3 DNA reads TGTGCCAGCAGTTTTGTGGGAGCCCCTAGGAATGAGCAGTTCTTC.

The V gene is TRBV29-1, the J gene TRBJ1-1; possible D gene TRBD1, 5 bases. Germline CDR1 and CDR2: SQVTM and ANQGSEA. The CDR3 is 14 amino acids. Deletions cut 4 bases from V and 4 bases from J, with 16 bases between. CDR3 in amino acids: CSVAVSGDGTEAFF. The DNA of the CDR3 is TGCAGCGTTGCGGTGTCGGGGGACGGCACTGAAGCTTTCTTT.

The rearrangement links TRBV29-1 to TRBJ2-2, with 7 bases that match TRBD2. The V and J ends lost 1 base and 3 bases, in that order; junction bases with no gene match: 5. This CDR3 region has 15 residues. Germline V gene sequence: CDR1 SQVTM, CDR2 ANQGSEA. CDR3: CSVEVASGHTGELFF. CDR3 nucleotide sequence: TGCAGCGTTGAAGTAGCTAGCGGACACACCGGGGAGCTGTTTTTT.

This clonotype was detected a few times. The rearrangement joins TRBV5-1 to TRBJ1-2, with unresolved D. Between the trimmed V and J ends, which lost 0 bases and 10 bases, there was a span of 13 bases. The CDR3 spans 13 residues. Germline V lookup: CDR1 SGHRS, CDR2 YFSETQ. The CDR3 spells CASSLGAESDYTF. The DNA for the CDR3 is TGCGCCAGCAGCTTGGGGGCCGAGTCAGACTACACCTTC.

V usage is TRBV6-5 and J usage is TRBJ1-5; D perhaps matches TRBD1 (5 bases). V was shortened by 8 bases and J by 2 bases, with 10 bases between the two germline ends. Germline CDR1 MNHEY, CDR2 SVGAGI. The CDR3 loop spans 13 amino acids. DNA of the CDR3: TGTGCCAGCGGCCAGGGTGGCAATCAGCCCCAGCATTTT. Protein product: CASGQGGNQPQHF.

The chain combines TRBV28 with TRBJ2-3; 8 bases map to TRBD2. Trimming removed 6 bases from V and 3 bases from J; junction bases left unmatched: 5. The CDR3 loop spans 14 amino acids. Germline V lookup: CDR1 MDHEN, CDR2 SYDVKM. The CDR3 sequence is CASRSGGLTDTQYF. The CDR3 DNA reads as TGTGCCAGCAGGAGCGGGGGACTGACAGATACGCAGTATTTT.

Written as DNA, the CDR3 is TGCGCCAGCGGGAGTGGGGAGTTGCAAGAGACCCAGTACTTC. Residues: CASGSGELQETQYF. The gene calls are TRBV5-1 and TRBJ2-5, with D possibly being TRBD2 (5 bases). There are 14 residues in the CDR3. Germline assignment: CDR1 SGHRS and CDR2 YFSETQ. Trimming removed 7 bases at V and 2 bases at J, with 15 bases between.

V gene TRBV30 combines with J gene TRBJ1-2; TRBD1 agrees at 7 bases. V gave up 3 bases and J gave up 8 bases; unmatched junction bases: 15. The CDR3 covers 15 residues. In germline, CDR1 is GTSNPN, CDR2 SVGIG (reference sequence). CDR3 nucleotides: TGTGCCTGGAGGGATGGCCTAAACAGGGGCGACGGCTACACCTTC. Translating it yields CAWRDGLNRGDGYTF.

This chain uses TRBV25-1 with TRBJ2-5; D tentatively fits TRBD1 or TRBD2 (5 bases each). Trimming took off 4 bases at V and 5 bases at J, with 23 bases between the two ends. Germline CDR1 reads MGHDK; CDR2 reads SYGVNS. This CDR3 region has 17 residues. This CDR3 is CASSAPSGTVDRETQYF. For the CDR3, the DNA is TGTGCCAGCAGTGCGCCGTCCGGGACGGTGGATCGGGAGACCCAGTACTTC.

The V call is TRBV5-5, the J call TRBJ1-5; TRBD1 is a possible D gene (6 bases). Germline CDR1 SGHKS, CDR2 YYEKEE (reference sequence). Deletions cut 3 bases from V and 4 bases from J, with 8 bases between. The CDR3 consists of 13 residues. The CDR3 region has the DNA TGTGCCAGCAGCTGGACAGATAATCAGCCCCAGCATTTT. This codes for CASSWTDNQPQHF.

The chain links TRBV7-2 to TRBJ2-1; TRBD1 is a possible D gene (6 bases). CDR3 length: 16 amino acids. The germline V and J ends were trimmed by 1 base and 0 bases, with 10 bases remaining between them. CDR1 is SGHTA and CDR2 is FQGNSA in the germline V gene. Written as DNA, the CDR3 is TGTGCCAGCAGCTTAGTGAGGGGGAGCTCCTACAATGAGCAGTTCTTC. Translation gives CASSLVRGSSYNEQFF.

This rearrangement joins TRBV3-1 to TRBJ1-2; D might be TRBD1 (6 bases). Trimming took off 2 bases at V and 6 bases at J, with 13 bases between the two ends. Germline assignment: CDR1 LGHDT and CDR2 YNNKEL (reference sequence). The CDR3 loop spans 14 amino acids. Here the CDR3 reads CASSQRGRGDGYTF. The CDR3 DNA is TGTGCCAGCAGCCAACGTGGCAGGGGAGATGGCTACACCTTC. The complete variable domain, with remaining parts taken from reference TRBV3-1 and TRBJ1-2, reads DTAVSQTPKYLVTQMGNDKSIKCEQNLGHDTMYWYKQDSKKFLKIMFSYNNKELIINETVPNRFSPKSPDKAHLNLHINSLELGDSAVYFCASSQRGRGDGYTFGSGTRLTVV.

This clonotype has more than one count but fewer than ten. This sequence joins TRBV28 and TRBJ1-4; D is unresolved. This CDR3 is built from 13 residues. In germline, CDR1 is MDHEN, CDR2 SYDVKM. With 10 bases removed from V and 2 bases from J, the gap between germline ends came to 11 bases. The chain's CDR3 is CATAWATNEKLFF. The CDR3 region has the DNA TGTGCCACCGCTTGGGCGACTAATGAAAAACTGTTTTTT.

CDR3 sequence reads: CASSWVAGARETQYF. The DNA for the CDR3 is TGTGCCAGCAGCTGGGTAGCGGGAGCTCGGGAGACCCAGTACTTC. The rearrangement links TRBV7-2 to TRBJ2-5; TRBD2 matches 9 bases. CDR1 is SGHTA, CDR2 FQGNSA, per germline. The J segment lost 5 bases and the V segment lost 4 bases, leaving 8 bases of the junction unmatched. The CDR3 runs to 15 residues. The entire variable domain, with the rest obtained from reference TRBV7-2 and TRBJ2-5, is as follows: GAGVSQSPSNKVTEKGKDVELRCDPISGHTALYWYRQSLGQGLEFLIYFQGNSAPDKSGLPSDRFSAERTGGSVSTLTIQRTQQEDSAVYLCASSWVAGARETQYFGPGTRLLVL.

The V and J genes are TRBV5-6 and TRBJ1-6, with no clear D. Per the germline V gene, CDR1 is SGHDT and CDR2 is YYEEEE. The CDR3 loop spans 15 amino acids. V was clipped by 2 bases and J by 0 bases, with 6 bases between them. The CDR3 sequence is CASSLRSSYNSPLHF. The CDR3 DNA reads as TGTGCCAGCAGCTTACGGAGCTCCTATAATTCACCCCTCCACTTT.

The J gene is TRBJ1-3, the V gene TRBV3-1; D is undetermined. The CDR3 consists of 13 residues. Germline values: CDR1 LGHDT, CDR2 YNNKEL (reference sequence). V lost 3 bases, J lost 2 bases, and 5 bases lay in between. The CDR3 loop is CASSQPAGNTIYF. Here the CDR3 DNA reads TGTGCCAGCAGCCAGCCAGCTGGAAACACCATATATTTT. Full variable domain (outside the CDR3, taken from reference TRBV3-1 and TRBJ1-3): DTAVSQTPKYLVTQMGNDKSIKCEQNLGHDTMYWYKQDSKKFLKIMFSYNNKELIINETVPNRFSPKSPDKAHLNLHINSLELGDSAVYFCASSQPAGNTIYFGEGSWLTVV.